A selection of T cell receptor beta chains follows, all from one sample in a study of identical twins. Each CDR3 protein gets one entry after TCRdb re-called the 5' RACE reads with MiXCR. This sample yields roughly 1,500,000 distinct CDR3 sequences, of which 25% to 35% are seen a single time; about 0.27% belongs to the top ten. Sequenced material: cord blood. The receptors were sampled from a newborn girl in good health. Each CDR3 is given with its conserved first and last residue. The D gene is left open where the match is weak. Expanded clones are given a class, and other clones once, few, many or no size at all.

>-|TRBV6-6|TRBJ1-2|-
CASSYAGRLGEYGYTF
TGTGCCAGCAGTTACGCGGGCAGGTTGGGAGAATATGGCTACACCTTC
>TRBD2|TRBV2|TRBJ2-1|few
CASSETSGGNEQFF
TGTGCCAGCAGTGAAACTAGCGGGGGGAATGAGCAGTTCTTC
>-|TRBV20-1|TRBJ2-5|-
CSLTGRGQETQYF
TGCAGTTTAACAGGGAGGGGGCAAGAGACCCAGTACTTC
>-|TRBV2|TRBJ1-2|many
CASSGQANYGYTF
TGTGCCAGCAGTGGACAGGCTAACTATGGCTACACCTTC
>-|TRBV5-6|TRBJ2-2|-
CASSLAPGTTTGELFF
TGTGCCAGCAGCTTGGCCCCCGGGACAACCACCGGGGAGCTGTTTTTT
>-|TRBV7-2|TRBJ1-1|-
CASSQEPGTTNTEAFF
TGTGCCAGCAGCCAAGAACCAGGGACAACGAACACTGAAGCTTTCTTT
>TRBD2|TRBV5-1|TRBJ2-5|-
CASRRGTQETQYF
TGCGCCAGCAGGCGGGGGACCCAAGAGACCCAGTACTTC
>-|TRBV20-1|TRBJ2-1|few
CSAGGTEQFF
TGCAGTGCTGGAGGGACTGAGCAGTTCTTC
>-|TRBV19|TRBJ2-1|few
CASSILGGGEQFF
TGTGCCAGTAGTATCTTAGGGGGGGGTGAGCAGTTCTTC
>-|TRBV7-8|TRBJ2-2|few
CASSLKRLPNTGELFF
TGTGCCAGCAGCTTAAAACGGCTGCCGAACACCGGGGAGCTGTTTTTT
>TRBD2|TRBV25-1|TRBJ2-1|-
CASRMTVAGGLNNEQFF
TGTGCCAGCAGGATGACGGTAGCGGGAGGGCTTAACAATGAGCAGTTCTTC
>-|TRBV27|TRBJ1-5|-
CASSPYPREGRGQPQHF
TGTGCCAGCAGTCCATACCCCCGTGAGGGGCGAGGACAGCCCCAGCATTTT
>-|TRBV6-1|TRBJ1-6|-
CASSPGHSSYNSPLHF
TGTGCCAGCAGTCCGGGACACAGCTCCTATAATTCACCCCTCCACTTT
>-|TRBV5-5|TRBJ2-2|-
CASSQRTELFF
TGTGCCAGCAGCCAGCGGACCGAGCTGTTTTTT
>-|TRBV20-1|TRBJ2-7|-
CSARDSRSYNEQYF
TGCAGTGCTAGAGATTCCAGGTCCTACAATGAGCAGTACTTC
>-|TRBV7-2|TRBJ2-3|many
CASSLDVGTQYF
TGTGCCAGCAGCTTAGATGTGGGTACGCAGTATTTT
>TRBD1|TRBV9|TRBJ2-2|-
CASSVDRTGVTGELFF
TGTGCCAGCAGCGTGGACAGGACAGGGGTCACCGGGGAGCTGTTTTTT
>TRBD2|TRBV5-1|TRBJ2-1|few
CASSLDAGGSYNEQFF
TGCGCCAGCAGCTTGGACGCGGGGGGTTCCTACAATGAGCAGTTCTTC
>-|TRBV7-9|TRBJ1-3|-
CASTKAGILGNTIYF
TGTGCCAGCACAAAGGCGGGTATCTTGGGAAACACCATATATTTT
>TRBD2|TRBV12-3/TRBV12-4|TRBJ2-7|many
CASRVSGNWNEQYF
TGTGCCAGCAGGGTAAGCGGGAATTGGAACGAGCAGTACTTC
>-|TRBV11-2|TRBJ2-4|-
CASSLEVGYDQYF
TGTGCCAGCAGCTTAGAAGTGGGCTACGACCAGTACTTC
>TRBD1|TRBV12-3/TRBV12-4|TRBJ2-7|-
CASSFPGTGETTVYNEQYF
TGTGCCAGCAGTTTCCCCGGGACAGGGGAGACTACTGTATACAATGAGCAGTACTTC
>-|TRBV5-6|TRBJ2-1|-
CASSRLEAGPYNEQFF
TGTGCCAGCAGCCGCCTCGAAGCGGGTCCCTACAATGAGCAGTTCTTC
>-|TRBV6-5|TRBJ1-6|-
CASSPPRRRDPPLHF
TGTGCCAGCAGTCCACCCCGGAGGCGGGATCCACCCCTCCACTTT
>-|TRBV6-5|TRBJ2-7|-
CASSFSRVGGAYEQYF
TGTGCCAGCAGTTTTTCCCGTGTAGGGGGAGCCTACGAGCAGTACTTC
>-|TRBV5-1|TRBJ1-1|-
CASNLAGASEAFF
TGCGCCAGCAACTTGGCAGGGGCGTCTGAAGCTTTCTTT
>-|TRBV11-2|TRBJ1-5|-
CASSLPNFRGMSKCMVYSNQPQHF
TGTGCCAGCAGCCTCCCGAACTTCAGGGGTATGTCGAAGTGCATGGTTTATAGCAATCAGCCCCAGCATTTT
>-|TRBV20-1|TRBJ2-3|few
CSASGSPPHTDTQYF
TGCAGTGCTAGCGGGAGCCCCCCCCACACAGATACGCAGTATTTT
>TRBD1|TRBV7-9|TRBJ2-7|-
CASSLLMMGQGYEQYF
TGTGCCAGCAGCTTATTGATGATGGGACAGGGATACGAGCAGTACTTC
>TRBD2|TRBV4-1|TRBJ2-3|few
CASSHLAGTQYF
TGCGCCAGCAGCCACCTAGCGGGTACGCAGTATTTT
>-|TRBV11-2|TRBJ2-1|-
CASLDLTYNEQFF
TGTGCCAGCCTTGACTTGACTTACAATGAGCAGTTCTTC
>-|TRBV20-1|TRBJ1-2|few
CSASPGAVDGYTF
TGCAGTGCTAGCCCCGGGGCCGTAGATGGCTACACCTTC